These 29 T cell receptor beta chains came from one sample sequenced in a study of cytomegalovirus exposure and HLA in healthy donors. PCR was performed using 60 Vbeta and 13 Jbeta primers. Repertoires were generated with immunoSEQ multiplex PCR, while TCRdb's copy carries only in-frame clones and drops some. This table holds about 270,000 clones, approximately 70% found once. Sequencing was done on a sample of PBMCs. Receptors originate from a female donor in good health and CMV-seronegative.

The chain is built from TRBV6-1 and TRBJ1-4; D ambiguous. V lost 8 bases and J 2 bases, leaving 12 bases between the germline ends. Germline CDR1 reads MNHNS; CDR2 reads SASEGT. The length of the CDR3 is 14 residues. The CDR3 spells CASGLLPTNEKLFF. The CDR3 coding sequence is TGTGCCAGCGGGCTCCTCCCCACTAATGAAAAACTGTTTTTT.

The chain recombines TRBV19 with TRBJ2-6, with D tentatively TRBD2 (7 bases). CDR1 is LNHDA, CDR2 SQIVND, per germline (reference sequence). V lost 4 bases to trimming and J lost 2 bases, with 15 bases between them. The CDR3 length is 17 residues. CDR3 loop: CASSRRWGGPGANVLTF. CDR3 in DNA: TGTGCCAGTAGTAGGCGATGGGGGGGCCCTGGGGCCAACGTCCTGACTTTC.

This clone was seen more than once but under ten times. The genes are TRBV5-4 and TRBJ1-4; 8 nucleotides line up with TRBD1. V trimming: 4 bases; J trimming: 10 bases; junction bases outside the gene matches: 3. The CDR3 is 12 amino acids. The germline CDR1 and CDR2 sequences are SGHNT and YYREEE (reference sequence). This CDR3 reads CASSPDRGKLFF. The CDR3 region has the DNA TGTGCCAGCAGCCCTGACAGGGGAAAACTGTTTTTT. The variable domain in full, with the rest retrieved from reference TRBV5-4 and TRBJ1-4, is ETGVTQSPTHLIKTRGQQVTLRCSSQSGHNTVSWYQQALGQGPQFIFQYYREEENGRGNFPPRFSGLQFPNYSSELNVNALELDDSALYLCASSPDRGKLFFGSGTQLSVL.

As DNA, the CDR3 is TGTGCCAGCAGTGAACGGGTAGCGGGAGGCTACAGCACAGATACGCAGTATTTT. Its protein is CASSERVAGGYSTDTQYF. The rearrangement uses TRBV6-1 and TRBJ2-3; TRBD2 matches at 10 bases. Germline CDR1 and CDR2: MNHNS and SASEGT. Trimming took 2 bases from V and 0 from J; bases not matched to a gene: 8. This CDR3 has 18 amino acids.

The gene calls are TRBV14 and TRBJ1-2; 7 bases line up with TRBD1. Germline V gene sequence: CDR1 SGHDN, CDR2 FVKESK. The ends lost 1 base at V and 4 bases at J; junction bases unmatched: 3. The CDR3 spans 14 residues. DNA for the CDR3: TGTGCCAGCAGCCAAGTCGCAGGGGGCTATGGCTACACCTTC. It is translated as CASSQVAGGYGYTF.

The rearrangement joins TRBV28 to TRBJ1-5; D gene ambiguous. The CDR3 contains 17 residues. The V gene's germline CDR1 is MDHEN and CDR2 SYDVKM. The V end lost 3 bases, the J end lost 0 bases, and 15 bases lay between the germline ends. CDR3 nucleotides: TGTGCCAGCAGTTTGCGGGCCCCTTATGGTAGCAATCAGCCCCAGCATTTT. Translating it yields CASSLRAPYGSNQPQHF.

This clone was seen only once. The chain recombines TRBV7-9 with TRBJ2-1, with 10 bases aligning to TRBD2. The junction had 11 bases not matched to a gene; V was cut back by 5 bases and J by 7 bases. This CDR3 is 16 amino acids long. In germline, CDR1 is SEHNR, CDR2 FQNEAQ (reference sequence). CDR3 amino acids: CASSPPSSGSANEQFF. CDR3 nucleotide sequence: TGTGCCAGCAGCCCTCCCTCTAGCGGGAGTGCGAATGAGCAGTTCTTC.

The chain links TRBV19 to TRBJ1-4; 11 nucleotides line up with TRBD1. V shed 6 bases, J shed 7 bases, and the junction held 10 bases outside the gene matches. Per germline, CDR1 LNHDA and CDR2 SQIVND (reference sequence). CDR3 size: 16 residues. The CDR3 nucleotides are TGTGCCAGTAGACTCATGCGAGGGACAGGGGGTGAAAAACTGTTTTTT. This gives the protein CASRLMRGTGGEKLFF.

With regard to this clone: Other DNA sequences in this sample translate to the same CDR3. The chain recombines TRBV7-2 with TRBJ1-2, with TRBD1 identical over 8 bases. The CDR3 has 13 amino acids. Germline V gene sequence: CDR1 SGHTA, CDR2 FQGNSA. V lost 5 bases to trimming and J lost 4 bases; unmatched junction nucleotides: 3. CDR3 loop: CASSPGQGYGYTF. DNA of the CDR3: TGTGCCAGCAGCCCCGGACAGGGCTATGGCTACACCTTC.

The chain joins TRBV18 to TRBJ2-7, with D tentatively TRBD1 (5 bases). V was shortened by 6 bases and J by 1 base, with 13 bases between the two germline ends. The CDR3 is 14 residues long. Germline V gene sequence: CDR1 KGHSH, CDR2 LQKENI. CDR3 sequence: CASSRSQGSYEQYF. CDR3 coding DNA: TGTGCCAGCTCTCGTTCCCAGGGTTCCTACGAGCAGTACTTC.

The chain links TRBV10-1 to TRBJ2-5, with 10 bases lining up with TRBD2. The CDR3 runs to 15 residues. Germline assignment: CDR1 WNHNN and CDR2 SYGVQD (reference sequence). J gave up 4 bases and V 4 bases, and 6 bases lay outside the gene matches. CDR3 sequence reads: CASSASSGGSETQYF. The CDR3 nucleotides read TGCGCCAGCAGTGCTTCTAGCGGGGGATCAGAGACCCAGTACTTC.

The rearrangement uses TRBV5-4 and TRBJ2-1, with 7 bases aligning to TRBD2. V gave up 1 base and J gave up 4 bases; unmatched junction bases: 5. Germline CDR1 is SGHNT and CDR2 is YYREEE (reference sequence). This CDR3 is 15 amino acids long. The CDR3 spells CASSLTSAIYNEQFF. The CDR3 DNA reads TGTGCCAGCAGCTTGACTAGCGCGATTTACAATGAGCAGTTCTTC.

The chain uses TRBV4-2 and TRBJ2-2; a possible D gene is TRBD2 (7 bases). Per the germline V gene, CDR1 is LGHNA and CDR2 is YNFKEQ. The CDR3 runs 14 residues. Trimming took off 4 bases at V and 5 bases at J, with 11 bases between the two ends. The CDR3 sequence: CASSPGEGTGELFF. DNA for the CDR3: TGTGCCAGCAGCCCAGGGGAGGGGACCGGGGAGCTGTTTTTT.

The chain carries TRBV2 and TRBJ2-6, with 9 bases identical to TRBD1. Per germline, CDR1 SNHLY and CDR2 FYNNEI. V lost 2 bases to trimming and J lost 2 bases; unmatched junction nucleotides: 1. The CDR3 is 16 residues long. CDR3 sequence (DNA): TGTGCCAGCAGTGAAACAGGGGGCGCTGGGGCCAACGTCCTGACTTTC. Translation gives CASSETGGAGANVLTF.

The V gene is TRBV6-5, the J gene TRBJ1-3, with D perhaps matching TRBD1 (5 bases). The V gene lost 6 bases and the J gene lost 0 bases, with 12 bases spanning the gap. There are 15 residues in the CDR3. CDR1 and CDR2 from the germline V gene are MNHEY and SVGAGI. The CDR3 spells CASRTGVRSGNTIYF. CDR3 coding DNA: TGTGCCAGCAGGACGGGGGTCCGCTCTGGAAACACCATATATTTT.

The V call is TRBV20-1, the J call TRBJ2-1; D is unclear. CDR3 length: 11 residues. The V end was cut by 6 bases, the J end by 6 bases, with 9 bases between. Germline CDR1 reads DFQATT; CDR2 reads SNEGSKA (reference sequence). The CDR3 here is CSAPRSNEQFF. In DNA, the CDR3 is TGCAGTGCCCCGAGGAGCAATGAGCAGTTCTTC.

Written as DNA, the CDR3 is TGTGCCAGCAGTTTGGACAGGGCCTGGAACGAGCAGTACTTC. Translating gives CASSLDRAWNEQYF. This chain connects TRBV28 to TRBJ2-7, with 8 positions matching TRBD1. This CDR3 has 14 residues. Germline V CDR1 and CDR2: MDHEN, SYDVKM. Germline trimming cut 3 bases from V and 5 bases from J; bases unmatched to any gene: 6.

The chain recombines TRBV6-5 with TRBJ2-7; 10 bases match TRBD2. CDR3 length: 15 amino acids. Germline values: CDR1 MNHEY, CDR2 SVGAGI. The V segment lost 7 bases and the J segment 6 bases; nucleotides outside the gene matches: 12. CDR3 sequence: CASTDASSGRTEQYF. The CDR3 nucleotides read TGTGCCAGCACCGACGCGTCTAGCGGGAGAACCGAGCAGTACTTC.

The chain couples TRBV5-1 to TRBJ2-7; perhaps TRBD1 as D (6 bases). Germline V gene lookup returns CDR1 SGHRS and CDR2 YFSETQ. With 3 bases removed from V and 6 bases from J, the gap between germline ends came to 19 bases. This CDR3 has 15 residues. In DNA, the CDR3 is TGCGCCAGCAGCTCACCGACAGGCCAAGGGGCCGAGCAGTACTTC. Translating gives CASSSPTGQGAEQYF.

The CDR3 DNA reads as TGTGCCAGCAGTCTAGCGGGAGAGGGTAGGAAGACCCAGTACTTC. This gives the protein CASSLAGEGRKTQYF. This chain joins TRBV28 and TRBJ2-5; TRBD2 matches at 10 bases. Germline V gene lookup returns CDR1 MDHEN and CDR2 SYDVKM. V was pared by 5 bases and J by 6 bases, with 9 bases of the junction left unmatched. The CDR3 runs 15 residues. The entire variable domain, with the rest obtained from reference TRBV28 and TRBJ2-5, is as follows: DVKVTQSSRYLVKRTGEKVFLECVQDMDHENMFWYRQDPGLGLRLIYFSYDVKMKEKGDIPEGYSVSREKKERFSLILESASTNQTSMYLCASSLAGEGRKTQYFGPGTRLLVL.

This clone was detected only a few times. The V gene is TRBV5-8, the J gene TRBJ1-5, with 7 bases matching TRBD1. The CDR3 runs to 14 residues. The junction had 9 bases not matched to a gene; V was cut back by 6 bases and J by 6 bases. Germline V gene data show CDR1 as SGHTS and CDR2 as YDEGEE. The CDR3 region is CASIPRQGGQPQHF. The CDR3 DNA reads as TGTGCCAGCATCCCCAGACAGGGCGGTCAGCCCCAGCATTTT. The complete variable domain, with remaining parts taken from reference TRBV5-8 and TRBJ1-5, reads EAGVTQSPTHLIKTRGQQATLRCSPISGHTSVYWYQQALGLGLQFLLWYDEGEERNRGNFPPRFSGRQFPNYSSELNVNALELEDSALYLCASIPRQGGQPQHFGDGTRLSIL.

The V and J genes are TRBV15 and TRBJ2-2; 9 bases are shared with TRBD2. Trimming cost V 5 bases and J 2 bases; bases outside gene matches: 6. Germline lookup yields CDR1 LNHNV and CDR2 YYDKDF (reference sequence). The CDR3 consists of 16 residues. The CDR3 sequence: CATSSQAGGNTGELFF. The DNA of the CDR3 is TGTGCCACCAGCTCCCAAGCGGGAGGAAACACCGGGGAGCTGTTTTTT.

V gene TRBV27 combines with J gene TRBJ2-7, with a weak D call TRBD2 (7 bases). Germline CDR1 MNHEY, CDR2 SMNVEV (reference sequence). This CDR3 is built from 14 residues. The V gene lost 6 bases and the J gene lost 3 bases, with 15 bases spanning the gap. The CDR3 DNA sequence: TGTGCCAGCAGGGGTGGGGGGGCCCTCTACGAGCAGTACTTC. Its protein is CASRGGGALYEQYF.

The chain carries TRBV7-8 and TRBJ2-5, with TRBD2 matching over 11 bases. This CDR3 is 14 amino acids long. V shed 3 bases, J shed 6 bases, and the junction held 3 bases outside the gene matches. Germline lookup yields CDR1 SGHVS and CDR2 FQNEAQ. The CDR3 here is CASSFLAGGKTQYF. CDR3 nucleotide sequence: TGTGCCAGCAGCTTTCTAGCGGGAGGAAAGACCCAGTACTTC.

For the CDR3, the DNA is TGCGCCAGCAGCCAAGCTTTCCCAGGGGGCTTATACGAGCAGTACTTC. Its protein is CASSQAFPGGLYEQYF. This chain uses TRBV4-1 with TRBJ2-7; 8 nucleotides agree with TRBD1. J gave up 4 bases and V 1 base, and 9 bases lay outside the gene matches. The V gene's germline CDR1 is MGHRA and CDR2 YSYEKL. This CDR3 region has 16 residues.

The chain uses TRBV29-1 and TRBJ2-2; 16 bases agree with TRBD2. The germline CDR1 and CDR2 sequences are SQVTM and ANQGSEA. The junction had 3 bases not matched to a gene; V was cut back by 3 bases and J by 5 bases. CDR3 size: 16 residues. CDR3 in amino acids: CSVEGLAGGLTGELFF. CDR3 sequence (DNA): TGCAGCGTTGAGGGACTAGCGGGAGGGTTAACCGGGGAGCTGTTTTTT.

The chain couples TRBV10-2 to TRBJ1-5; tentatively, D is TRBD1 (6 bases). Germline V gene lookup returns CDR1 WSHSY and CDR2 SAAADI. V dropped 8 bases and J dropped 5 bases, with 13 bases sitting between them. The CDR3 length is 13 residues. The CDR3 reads CASDGRGDQPQHF. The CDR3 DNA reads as TGCGCCAGCGATGGCAGGGGAGATCAGCCCCAGCATTTT.

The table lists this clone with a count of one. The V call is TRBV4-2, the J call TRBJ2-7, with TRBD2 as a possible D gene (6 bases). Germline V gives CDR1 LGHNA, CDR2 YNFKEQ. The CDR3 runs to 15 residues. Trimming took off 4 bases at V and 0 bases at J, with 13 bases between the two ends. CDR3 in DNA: TGTGCCAGCAGCCCCCCGGGGGAGAGCTCCTACGAGCAGTACTTC. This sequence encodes CASSPPGESSYEQYF.

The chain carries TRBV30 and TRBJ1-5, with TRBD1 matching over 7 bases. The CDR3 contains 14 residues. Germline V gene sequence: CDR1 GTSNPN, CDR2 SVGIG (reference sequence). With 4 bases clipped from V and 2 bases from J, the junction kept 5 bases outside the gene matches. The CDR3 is CAWTQGGGNQPQHF. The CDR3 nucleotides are TGTGCCTGGACTCAAGGGGGCGGCAATCAGCCCCAGCATTTT. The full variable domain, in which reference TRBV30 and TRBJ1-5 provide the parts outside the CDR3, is SQTIHQWPATLVQPVGSPLSLECTVEGTSNPNLYWYRQAAGRGLQLLFYSVGIGQISSEVPQNLSASRPQDRQFILSSKKLLLSDSGFYLCAWTQGGGNQPQHFGDGTRLSIL.